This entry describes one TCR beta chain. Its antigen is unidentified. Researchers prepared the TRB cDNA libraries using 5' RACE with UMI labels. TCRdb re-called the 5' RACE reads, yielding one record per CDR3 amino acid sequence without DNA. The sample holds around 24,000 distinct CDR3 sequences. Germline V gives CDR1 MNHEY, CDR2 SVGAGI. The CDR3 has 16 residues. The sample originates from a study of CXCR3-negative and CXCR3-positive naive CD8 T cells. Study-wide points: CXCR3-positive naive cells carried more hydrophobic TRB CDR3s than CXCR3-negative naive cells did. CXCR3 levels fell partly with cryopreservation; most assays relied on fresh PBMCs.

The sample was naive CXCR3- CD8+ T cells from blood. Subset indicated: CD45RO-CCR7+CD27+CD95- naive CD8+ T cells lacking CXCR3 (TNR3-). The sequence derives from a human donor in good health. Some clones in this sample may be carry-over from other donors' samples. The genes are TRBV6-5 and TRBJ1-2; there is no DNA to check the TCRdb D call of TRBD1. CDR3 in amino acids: CASRAGSGEPDYGYTF.